These 27 T cell receptor beta chains share one sample of origin, sequenced in a study of molecular identifiers for immune sequencing clone quantification. TCRdb re-called the PCR reads through MiXCR, storing one row per CDR3 protein. This repertoire shows 60,000 to 70,000 distinct CDR3 sequences, 15% to 20% found once; its top ten account for about 1.5%. Sequencing was performed on naive CD8+ T cells from blood, with Jurkat cell RNA spiked in. The subset denotes: FACS-sorted CD8+CD4-CCR7+CD45RA+ naive T cells. The receptors come from a human donor in good health. Some libraries in this study had Jurkat cell RNA spiked in.

J is TRBJ2-7 and V is TRBV7-3; TRBD2 matches 13 bases. Germline V CDR1 and CDR2: SGHTA, FQGTGA. The CDR3 runs to 20 residues. V trimming: 2 bases; J trimming: 1 base; junction bases outside the gene matches: 14. The CDR3 sequence is CASSLGSTSGRAEGSYEQYF. The CDR3 DNA is TGTGCCAGCAGCTTAGGGTCCACTAGCGGGAGGGCCGAGGGATCCTACGAGCAGTACTTC.

Details on this clonotype: Possible read error: a much larger clone is one base away. V usage is TRBV27 and J usage is TRBJ2-1; a possible D gene is TRBD2 (5 bases). The CDR3 spans 16 residues. The germline gives CDR1 MNHEY, CDR2 SMNVEV (reference sequence). CDR3 region: CASSPWGERRSNERFF. The CDR3 region has the DNA TGTGCCAGCAGTCCATGGGGAGAAAGAAGGAGCAATGAGCGGTTCTTC.

This clonotype appeared many times. The chain is built from TRBV27 and TRBJ2-3, with unresolved D. Germline CDR1 is MNHEY and CDR2 is SMNVEV (reference sequence). V dropped 3 bases and J dropped 0 bases, with 4 bases sitting between them. The CDR3 has 13 residues. CDR3 loop: CASSFRSTDTQYF. The CDR3, as DNA: TGTGCCAGCAGTTTTAGGAGCACAGATACGCAGTATTTT.

Ten or more counts support this clonotype. As DNA, the CDR3 is TGTGCCAGCAGCTGGGACTTCGGACCGCCGGAAGCTTTCTTT. The encoded protein is CASSWDFGPPEAFF. J is TRBJ1-1 and V is TRBV7-9, with D possibly matching TRBD1 (5 bases). The V gene's germline CDR1 is SEHNR and CDR2 FQNEAQ (reference sequence). CDR3 length: 14 amino acids. V lost 4 bases and J lost 8, with 17 bases in between.

This clonotype was seen many times. The gene calls are TRBV23-1 and TRBJ1-6; 7 bases agree with TRBD1. TRBV23-1 is an open reading frame, and its role is uncertain. V was clipped by 0 bases and J by 6 bases; unmatched bases: 11. This CDR3 region has 18 residues. In DNA, the CDR3 is TGCGCCAGCAGTCAATCCTGGGACAGAGTAGTCTCTAATTCACCCCTCCACTTT. Translated: CASSQSWDRVVSNSPLHF.

This clonotype was found many times. The rearrangement uses TRBV19 and TRBJ2-4, with 8 bases aligning to TRBD2. Germline lookup yields CDR1 LNHDA and CDR2 SQIVND (reference sequence). The V gene end was trimmed by 3 bases and the J gene end by 7 bases; junction bases not matched to a gene: 11. The CDR3 length is 16 residues. The CDR3 loop is CASSILQSGRDNIQYF. CDR3 in DNA: TGTGCCAGTAGTATTCTTCAGAGCGGGAGAGATAACATTCAGTACTTC.

The rearrangement joins TRBV14 to TRBJ2-1, with TRBD2 matching 9 bases. The V gene's germline CDR1 is SGHDN and CDR2 FVKESK. The CDR3 is made up of 15 amino acids. The trim removed 4 bases at V and 8 bases at J, leaving 9 bases unmatched. The CDR3, as DNA: TGTGCCAGCAGCCCTGGACTAGCGCGGTGGGATGAGCAGTTCTTC. Amino acid sequence: CASSPGLARWDEQFF.

This clonotype was seen repeatedly, ten times or more. J is TRBJ1-1 and V is TRBV6-2 or TRBV6-3; TRBD1 matches at 9 bases. Germline CDR1 and CDR2: MNHEY and SVGEGT. The length of the CDR3 is 18 residues. After removal of 0 bases from V and 4 bases from J, the junction contained 12 bases not matched to a gene. The CDR3 reads CASSYSRTGVRLGTEAFF. Written as DNA, the CDR3 is TGTGCCAGCAGTTACTCGAGGACAGGGGTACGGCTGGGCACTGAAGCTTTCTTT.

This clonotype has at least ten counts. The chain carries TRBV6-5 and TRBJ2-7; no clear D. The CDR3 length is 14 residues. Germline V lookup: CDR1 MNHEY, CDR2 SVGAGI. Trimming cost V 4 bases and J 3 bases, with 13 bases left between them. CDR3 DNA: TGTGCCAGCAGTTCTATCGGGCAGTTCTACGAGCAGTACTTC. It translates to CASSSIGQFYEQYF.

This clonotype has ten or more counts. The gene calls are TRBV6-1 and TRBJ2-2; TRBD1 matches at 8 bases. CDR1 is MNHNS and CDR2 is SASEGT in the germline V gene. This CDR3 is built from 14 residues. V lost 2 bases, J lost 6 bases, and 2 bases stayed unmatched. CDR3: CASSEWTGPGELFF. In DNA form, the CDR3 reads TGTGCCAGCAGTGAATGGACAGGGCCCGGGGAGCTGTTTTTT.

This clonotype appeared many times. The genes are TRBV27 and TRBJ2-1, with D possibly matching TRBD2 (5 bases). The CDR3 is 16 amino acids. Per germline, CDR1 MNHEY and CDR2 SMNVEV (reference sequence). The V end was cut by 2 bases, the J end by 6 bases, with 17 bases between. The CDR3 DNA follows: TGTGCCAGCAGTTTAAGCCAGCGGCCAATCTTCAATGAGCAGTTCTTC. This sequence encodes CASSLSQRPIFNEQFF.

Details on this clonotype: A much larger clone differs from this one at a single base, so this may be a read error. The rearrangement links TRBV6-6 to TRBJ1-5; D uncertain. Germline assignment: CDR1 MNHNY and CDR2 SVGAGI (reference sequence). The CDR3 is 16 amino acids. The CDR3 region has the DNA TGTGCCAGCAGTTACGATGTGGAGATGAGCAATCAGCCCCGGCATTTT. Translation gives CASSYDVEMSNQPRHF.

At least ten counts were recorded for this clonotype. The J gene is TRBJ2-2, the V gene TRBV29-1; 7 bases fit TRBD1. The CDR3 contains 15 residues. V trimming: 6 bases; J trimming: 2 bases; junction bases outside the gene matches: 9. Germline V gene sequence: CDR1 SQVTM, CDR2 ANQGSEA. CDR3 loop: CSVQDRESNTGELFF. CDR3 nucleotide sequence: TGCAGCGTCCAAGACAGGGAATCCAACACCGGGGAGCTGTTTTTT.

This clonotype was counted only a few times. V and J are TRBV28 and TRBJ2-1; 9 bases map to TRBD2. Losses at the gene ends were 0 bases for V and 7 bases for J; bases not matched to a gene: 7. Germline CDR1 and CDR2: MDHEN and SYDVKM. This CDR3 region has 16 residues. The CDR3 protein is CASSLWGVLAGNEQFF. CDR3 nucleotide sequence: TGTGCCAGCAGTTTATGGGGGGTGCTAGCGGGGAATGAGCAGTTCTTC.

There are a few counts of this clonotype. The chain has TRBV20-1 and TRBJ2-5, with a weak D call TRBD1 (6 bases). The germline CDR1 and CDR2 sequences are DFQATT and SNEGSKA (reference sequence). The length of the CDR3 is 14 residues. Trimming took off 2 bases at V and 5 bases at J, with 15 bases between the two ends. Here the CDR3 reads CSARHRETEETQYF. CDR3 bases: TGCAGTGCTAGACACAGGGAAACCGAGGAGACCCAGTACTTC.

The sample holds many counts of this clonotype. The V and J genes are TRBV19 and TRBJ1-5; perhaps TRBD1 as D (5 bases). The germline gives CDR1 LNHDA, CDR2 SQIVND (reference sequence). Trimming took off 2 bases at V and 5 bases at J, with 13 bases between the two ends. The CDR3 sequence is 15 residues long. The CDR3 coding sequence is TGTGCCAGTAGTATAAATTGGCAGGGTCATCAGCCCCAGCATTTT. Amino acids: CASSINWQGHQPQHF.

This clonotype has at least ten counts. The chain carries TRBV20-1 and TRBJ2-5, with 7 nucleotides matching TRBD1. The trim removed 0 bases at V and 1 base at J, leaving 8 bases unmatched. Germline V gene data show CDR1 as DFQATT and CDR2 as SNEGSKA (reference sequence). The CDR3 length is 16 residues. The CDR3 here is CSARELDRLFQETQYF. Here the CDR3 DNA reads TGCAGTGCTAGAGAGTTGGACAGGCTTTTCCAAGAGACCCAGTACTTC.

A few counts support this clonotype. This chain joins TRBV28 and TRBJ2-5; a possible D gene is TRBD1 (6 bases). CDR3 length: 16 amino acids. Germline V gives CDR1 MDHEN, CDR2 SYDVKM. V was clipped by 5 bases and J by 2 bases, with 18 bases between them. The CDR3 here is CASSTPLYGQQETQYF. CDR3 in DNA: TGTGCCAGCAGTACCCCCTTATATGGACAGCAAGAGACCCAGTACTTC.

This clonotype showed up many times. The chain joins TRBV3-1 to TRBJ2-1; 8 nucleotides line up with TRBD1. Germline V lookup: CDR1 LGHDT, CDR2 YNNKEL (reference sequence). V was pared by 6 bases and J by 4 bases, with 20 bases of the junction left unmatched. The CDR3 consists of 19 residues. In DNA, the CDR3 is TGTGCCAGCAGACTCGACAGGGGTGTCACGGTGGGGGGTTACAATGAGCAGTTCTTC. Its protein product is CASRLDRGVTVGGYNEQFF.

About this clonotype: One end of the junction varies from germline; a read error may be responsible. This sequence joins TRBV29-1 and TRBJ2-1; D is unresolved. CDR3 length equals 10 residues. Per germline, CDR1 SQVTM and CDR2 ANQGSEA. The CDR3 DNA reads TGCAACGTTTGGTGGGATGAGCAGTTCTTC. It specifies CNVWWDEQFF.

As for this clonotype: Compared with germline, one end of the junction differs, possibly owing to a read error. The chain employs TRBV6-5 and TRBJ1-1, with D maybe TRBD1 (6 bases). The CDR3 is 14 residues long. CDR1 MNHEY and CDR2 SVGAGI come from the germline V gene. In nucleotides, the CDR3 is TGTGCCAGCAACTACAGGGAGGGGAACACTGAAGTTTTCTTT. It specifies CASNYREGNTEVFF.

A remark on this clonotype: A much larger clone differs by one base, so this may be a read error. The genes are TRBV30 and TRBJ2-1; D gene ambiguous. The CDR3 totals 13 residues. Germline lookup yields CDR1 GTSNPN and CDR2 SVGIG (reference sequence). The CDR3 reads CAGITDTYNEQSF. DNA for the CDR3: TGTGCCGGGATAACAGATACCTACAATGAGCAGTCCTTC. The full variable domain, completed using reference TRBV30 and TRBJ2-1, is SQTIHQWPATLVQPVGSPLSLECTVEGTSNPNLYWYRQAAGRGLQLLFYSVGIGQISSEVPQNLSASRPQDRQFILSSKKLLLSDSGFYLCAGITDTYNEQSFGPGTRLTVL.

This clonotype was seen ten or more times. The V gene is TRBV27, the J gene TRBJ1-2, with D perhaps TRBD1 (6 bases). Germline CDR1 and CDR2: MNHEY and SMNVEV (reference sequence). CDR3 length: 17 amino acids. V lost 0 bases and J lost 0, with 14 bases in between. The CDR3 DNA reads as TGTGCCAGCAGTTTATCGAATGACAGGTCAGCTAACTATGGCTACACCTTC. This encodes CASSLSNDRSANYGYTF.

This clonotype has more than one count but fewer than ten. The V call is TRBV27, the J call TRBJ2-7; 9 nucleotides align to TRBD2. The CDR3 covers 15 residues. The germline gives CDR1 MNHEY, CDR2 SMNVEV (reference sequence). J lost 3 bases, V lost 5 bases, and 8 bases had no gene match. The CDR3: CASSALSGSGYEQYF. The CDR3 region has the DNA TGTGCCAGCAGTGCACTTAGCGGGAGTGGCTACGAGCAGTACTTC.

This clonotype was counted at least ten times. The rearrangement uses TRBV27 and TRBJ2-7; 8 bases fit TRBD2. V dropped 7 bases and J dropped 2; count of bases not matched to a gene: 10. This CDR3 is built from 15 residues. Germline loops: CDR1 MNHEY, CDR2 SMNVEV (reference sequence). CDR3 bases: TGTGCCAGCACCTTGGGAGCGGGAGCGGCCTACGAGCAGTACTTC. The encoded protein is CASTLGAGAAYEQYF.

At least ten counts were recorded for this clonotype. V is TRBV25-1 and J is TRBJ2-7; D is undetermined. V was clipped by 4 bases and J by 1 base, with 11 bases between them. There are 14 residues in the CDR3. Germline V gene lookup returns CDR1 MGHDK and CDR2 SYGVNS. CDR3 sequence: CASSGYTNSYEQYF. DNA for the CDR3: TGTGCCAGCAGTGGCTACACAAATTCCTACGAGCAGTACTTC.

This clonotype was detected only a few times. A much larger clone lies one base from this, so it may be a read error. The rearrangement links TRBV3-1 to TRBJ2-1, with D perhaps being TRBD1 or TRBD2 (5 bases each). Judging by the DNA end, TRBJ2-7 fits better; the J call may be wrong. This CDR3 spans 14 amino acids. The germline V gene encodes CDR1 LGHDT and CDR2 YNNKEL (reference sequence). The CDR3 region is CASSPPGHPLEQYF. The CDR3 nucleotides read TGTGCCAGCAGCCCGCCGGGGCATCCGCTGGAGCAGTACTTC.